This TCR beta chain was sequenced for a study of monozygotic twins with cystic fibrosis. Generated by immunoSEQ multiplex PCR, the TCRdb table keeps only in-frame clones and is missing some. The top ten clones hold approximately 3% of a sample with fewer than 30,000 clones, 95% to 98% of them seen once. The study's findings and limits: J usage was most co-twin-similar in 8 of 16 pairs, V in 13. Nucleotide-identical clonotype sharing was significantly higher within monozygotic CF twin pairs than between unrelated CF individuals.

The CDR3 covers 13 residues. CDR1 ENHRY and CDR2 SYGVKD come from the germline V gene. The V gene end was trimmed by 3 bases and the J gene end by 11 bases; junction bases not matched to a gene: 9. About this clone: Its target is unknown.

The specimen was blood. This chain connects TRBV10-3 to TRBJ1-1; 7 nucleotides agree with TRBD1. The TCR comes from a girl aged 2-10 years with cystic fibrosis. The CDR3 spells CAISENRGFDAFF. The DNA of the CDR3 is TGTGCCATCAGTGAAAACAGGGGATTTGACGCTTTCTTT.